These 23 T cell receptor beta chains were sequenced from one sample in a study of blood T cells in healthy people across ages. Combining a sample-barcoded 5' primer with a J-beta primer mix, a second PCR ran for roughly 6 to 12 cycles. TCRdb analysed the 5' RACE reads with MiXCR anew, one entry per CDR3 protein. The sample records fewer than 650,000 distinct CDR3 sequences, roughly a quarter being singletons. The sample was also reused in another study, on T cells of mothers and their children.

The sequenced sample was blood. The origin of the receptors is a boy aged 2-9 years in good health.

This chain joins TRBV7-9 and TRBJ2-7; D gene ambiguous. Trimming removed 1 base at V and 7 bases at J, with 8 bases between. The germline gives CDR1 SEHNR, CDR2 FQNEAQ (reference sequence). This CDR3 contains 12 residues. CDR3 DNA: TGTGCCAGCAGCTTAGGACCCCTGGAGCAGTACTTC. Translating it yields CASSLGPLEQYF.

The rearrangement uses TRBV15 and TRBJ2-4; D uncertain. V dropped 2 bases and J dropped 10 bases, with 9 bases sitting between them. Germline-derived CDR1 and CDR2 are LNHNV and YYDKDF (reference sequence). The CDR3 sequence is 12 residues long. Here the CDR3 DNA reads TGTGCCACCAGCAGATACGGTGGTATTCAGTACTTC. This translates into CATSRYGGIQYF.

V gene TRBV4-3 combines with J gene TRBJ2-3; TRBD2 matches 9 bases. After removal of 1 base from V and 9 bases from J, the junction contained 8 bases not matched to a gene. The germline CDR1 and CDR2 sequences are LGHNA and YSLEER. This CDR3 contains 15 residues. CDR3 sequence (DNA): TGCGCCAGCAGCCAAGGAGGTAGCGGGAGTTTCACGCAGTATTTT. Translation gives CASSQGGSGSFTQYF.

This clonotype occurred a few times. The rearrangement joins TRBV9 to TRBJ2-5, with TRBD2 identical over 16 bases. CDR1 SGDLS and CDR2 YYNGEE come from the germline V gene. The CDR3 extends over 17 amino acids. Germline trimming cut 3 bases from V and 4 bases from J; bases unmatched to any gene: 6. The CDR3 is CASSAGLAGGRIETQYF. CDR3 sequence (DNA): TGTGCCAGCAGCGCGGGACTAGCGGGAGGGCGGATAGAGACCCAGTACTTC.

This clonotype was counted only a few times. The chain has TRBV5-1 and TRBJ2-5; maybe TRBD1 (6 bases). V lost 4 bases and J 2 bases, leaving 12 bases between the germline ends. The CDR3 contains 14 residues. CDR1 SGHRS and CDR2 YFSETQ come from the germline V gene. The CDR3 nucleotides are TGCGCCAGCAGCCCCCTTGGGACACAAGAGACCCAGTACTTC. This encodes CASSPLGTQETQYF.

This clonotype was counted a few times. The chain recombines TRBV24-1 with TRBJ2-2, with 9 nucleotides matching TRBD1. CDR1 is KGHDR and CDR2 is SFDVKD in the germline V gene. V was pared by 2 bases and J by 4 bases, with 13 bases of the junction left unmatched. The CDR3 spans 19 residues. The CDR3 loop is CATSDYRTGAATSTGELFF. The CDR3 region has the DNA TGTGCCACCAGTGATTACCGGACAGGGGCCGCTACATCCACCGGGGAGCTGTTTTTT.

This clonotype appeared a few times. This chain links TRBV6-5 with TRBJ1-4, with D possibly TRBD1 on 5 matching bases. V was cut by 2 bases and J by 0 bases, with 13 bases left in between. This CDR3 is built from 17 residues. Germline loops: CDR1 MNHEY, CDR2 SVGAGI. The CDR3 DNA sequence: TGTGCCAGCAGTTACCACGGGGCGGAGGCAACTAATGAAAAACTGTTTTTT. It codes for CASSYHGAEATNEKLFF.

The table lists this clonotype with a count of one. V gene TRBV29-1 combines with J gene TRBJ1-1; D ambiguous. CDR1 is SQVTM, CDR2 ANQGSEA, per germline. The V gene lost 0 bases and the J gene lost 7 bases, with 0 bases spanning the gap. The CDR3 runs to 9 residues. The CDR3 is CSVEDEAFF. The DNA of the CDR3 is TGCAGCGTTGAAGATGAAGCTTTCTTT. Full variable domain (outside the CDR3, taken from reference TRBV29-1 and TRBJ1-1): SAVISQKPSRDICQRGTSLTIQCQVDSQVTMMFWYRQQPGQSLTLIATANQGSEATYESGFVIDKFPISRPNLTFSTLTVSNMSPEDSSIYLCSVEDEAFFGQGTRLTVV.

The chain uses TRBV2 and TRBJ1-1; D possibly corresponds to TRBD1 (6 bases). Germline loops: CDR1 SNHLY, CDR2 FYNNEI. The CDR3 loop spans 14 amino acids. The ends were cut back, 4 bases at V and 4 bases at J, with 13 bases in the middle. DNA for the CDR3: TGTGCCAGCAGTGGGGGGCAGGGCGGCACTGAAGCTTTCTTT. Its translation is CASSGGQGGTEAFF.

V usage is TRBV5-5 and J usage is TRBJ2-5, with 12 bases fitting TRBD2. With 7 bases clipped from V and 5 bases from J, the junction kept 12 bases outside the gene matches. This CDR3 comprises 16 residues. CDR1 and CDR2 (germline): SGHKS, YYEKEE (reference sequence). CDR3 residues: CASFRASGRARETQYF. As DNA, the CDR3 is TGTGCCAGCTTTAGGGCTAGCGGGAGGGCTCGGGAGACCCAGTACTTC.

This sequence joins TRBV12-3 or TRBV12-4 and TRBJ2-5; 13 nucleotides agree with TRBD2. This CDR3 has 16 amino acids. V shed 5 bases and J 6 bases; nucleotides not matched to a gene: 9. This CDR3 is CASSPRTSGGMKTQYF. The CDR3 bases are TGTGCCAGCAGTCCCCGGACTAGCGGGGGTATGAAGACCCAGTACTTC.

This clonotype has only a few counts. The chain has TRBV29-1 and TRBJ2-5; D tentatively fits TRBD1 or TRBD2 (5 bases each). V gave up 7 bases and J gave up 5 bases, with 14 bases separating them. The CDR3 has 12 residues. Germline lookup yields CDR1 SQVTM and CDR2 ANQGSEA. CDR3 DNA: TGCAGCGCCAGGGAGTTTGTTGAGACCCAGTACTTC. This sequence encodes CSAREFVETQYF.

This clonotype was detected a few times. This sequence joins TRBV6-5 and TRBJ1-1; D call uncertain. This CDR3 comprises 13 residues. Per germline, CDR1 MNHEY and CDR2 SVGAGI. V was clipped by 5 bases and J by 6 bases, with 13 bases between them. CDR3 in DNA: TGTGCCAGCAGTCGTCTGAACGGGGCTGAAGCTTTCTTT. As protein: CASSRLNGAEAFF.

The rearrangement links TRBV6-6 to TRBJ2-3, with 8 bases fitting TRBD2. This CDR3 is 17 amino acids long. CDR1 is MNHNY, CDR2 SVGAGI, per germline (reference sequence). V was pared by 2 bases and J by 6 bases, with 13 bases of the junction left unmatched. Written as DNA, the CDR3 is TGTGCCAGCAGTTACGCTGTAGCCACGGGGGGGGCTGATACGCAGTATTTT. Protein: CASSYAVATGGADTQYF.

The CDR3 is CASSAGLAGGPSNNEQFF. The CDR3 coding sequence is TGCGCCAGCAGTGCGGGACTAGCGGGAGGGCCCTCGAACAATGAGCAGTTCTTC. This sequence joins TRBV10-1 and TRBJ2-1; 16 bases line up with TRBD2. This CDR3 has 18 residues. CDR1 is WNHNN and CDR2 is SYGVQD in the germline V gene (reference sequence). Germline trimming cut 4 bases from V and 5 bases from J; bases unmatched to any gene: 8.

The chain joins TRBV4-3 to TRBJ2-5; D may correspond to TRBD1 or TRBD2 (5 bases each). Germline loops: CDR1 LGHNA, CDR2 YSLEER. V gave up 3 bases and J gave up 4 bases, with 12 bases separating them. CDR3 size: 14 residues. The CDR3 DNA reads TGCGCCAGCAGCCATGGACTGAGGGGAGAGACCCAGTACTTC. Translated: CASSHGLRGETQYF.

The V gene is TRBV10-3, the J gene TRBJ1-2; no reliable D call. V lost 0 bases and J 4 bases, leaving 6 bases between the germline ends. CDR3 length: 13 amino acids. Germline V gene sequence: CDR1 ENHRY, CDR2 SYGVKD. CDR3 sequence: CAISESSRYGYTF. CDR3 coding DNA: TGTGCCATCAGTGAGTCGTCCCGCTATGGCTACACCTTC.

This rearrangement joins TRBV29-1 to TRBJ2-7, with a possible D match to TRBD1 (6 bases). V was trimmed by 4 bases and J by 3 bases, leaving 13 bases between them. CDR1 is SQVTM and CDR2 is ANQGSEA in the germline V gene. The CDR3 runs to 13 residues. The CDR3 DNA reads TGCAGCGTTGTTTTGGGCAGGGGCTACGAGCAGTACTTC. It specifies CSVVLGRGYEQYF.

The CDR3 reads CATSNTRGHGTDTQYF. CDR3 nucleotides: TGTGCCACCAGCAACACCAGAGGACACGGCACAGATACGCAGTATTTT. J is TRBJ2-3 and V is TRBV24-1, with D possibly matching TRBD1 (5 bases). The V gene lost 7 bases and the J gene lost 1 base, with 17 bases spanning the gap. The CDR3 consists of 16 residues. Germline V gives CDR1 KGHDR, CDR2 SFDVKD.

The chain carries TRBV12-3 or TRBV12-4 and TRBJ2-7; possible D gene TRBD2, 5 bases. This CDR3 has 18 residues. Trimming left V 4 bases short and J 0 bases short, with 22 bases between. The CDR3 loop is CASSSIGLVGGTSYEQYF. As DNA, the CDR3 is TGTGCCAGCAGTTCCATAGGTTTAGTTGGAGGCACCTCCTACGAGCAGTACTTC.

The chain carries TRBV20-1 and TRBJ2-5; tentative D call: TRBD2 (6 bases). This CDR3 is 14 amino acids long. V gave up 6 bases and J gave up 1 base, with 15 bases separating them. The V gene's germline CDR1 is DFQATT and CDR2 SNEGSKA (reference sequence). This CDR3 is CSASPGLGQETQYF. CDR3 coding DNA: TGCAGTGCGAGTCCGGGACTCGGCCAAGAGACCCAGTACTTC.

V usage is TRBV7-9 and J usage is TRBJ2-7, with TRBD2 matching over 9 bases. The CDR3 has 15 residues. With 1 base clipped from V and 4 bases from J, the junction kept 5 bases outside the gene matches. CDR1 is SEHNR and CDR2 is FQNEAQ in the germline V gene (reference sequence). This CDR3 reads CASSLVGGREYEQYF. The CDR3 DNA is TGTGCCAGCAGCTTAGTAGGCGGGAGGGAATACGAGCAGTACTTC. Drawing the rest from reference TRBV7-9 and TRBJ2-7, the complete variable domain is DTGVSQNPRHKITKRGQNVTFRCDPISEHNRLYWYRQTLGQGPEFLTYFQNEAQLEKSRLLSDRFSAERPKGSFSTLEIQRTEQGDSAMYLCASSLVGGREYEQYFGPGTRLTVT.

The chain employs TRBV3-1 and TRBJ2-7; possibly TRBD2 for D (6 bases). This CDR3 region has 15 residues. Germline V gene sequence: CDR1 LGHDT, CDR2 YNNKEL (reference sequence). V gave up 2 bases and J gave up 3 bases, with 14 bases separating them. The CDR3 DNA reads TGTGCCAGCAGCCAAATGGGGACTTTCGGCTACGAGCAGTACTTC. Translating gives CASSQMGTFGYEQYF.